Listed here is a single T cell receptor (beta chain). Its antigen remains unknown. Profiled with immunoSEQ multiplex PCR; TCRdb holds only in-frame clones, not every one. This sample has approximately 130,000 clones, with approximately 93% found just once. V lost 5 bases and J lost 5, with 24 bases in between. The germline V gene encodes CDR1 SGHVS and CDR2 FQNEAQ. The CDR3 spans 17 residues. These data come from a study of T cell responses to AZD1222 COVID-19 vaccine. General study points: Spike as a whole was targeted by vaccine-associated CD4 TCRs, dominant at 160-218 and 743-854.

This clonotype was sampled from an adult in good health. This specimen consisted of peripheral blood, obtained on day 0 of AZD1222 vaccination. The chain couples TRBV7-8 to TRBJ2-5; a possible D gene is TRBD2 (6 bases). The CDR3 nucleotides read TGTGCCAGCAGCACCAGCCCCGCGGGGAGGATGAGGGAGACCCAGTACTTC. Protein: CASSTSPAGRMRETQYF.